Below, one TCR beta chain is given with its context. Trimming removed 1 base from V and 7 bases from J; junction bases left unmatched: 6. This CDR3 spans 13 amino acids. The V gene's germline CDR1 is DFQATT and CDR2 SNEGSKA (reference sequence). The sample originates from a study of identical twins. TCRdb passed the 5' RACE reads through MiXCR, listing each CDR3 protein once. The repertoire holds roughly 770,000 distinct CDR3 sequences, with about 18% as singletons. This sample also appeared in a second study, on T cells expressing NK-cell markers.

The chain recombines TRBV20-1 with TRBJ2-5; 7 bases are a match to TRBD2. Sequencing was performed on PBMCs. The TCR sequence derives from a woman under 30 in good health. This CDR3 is CSARGEGSWTQYF. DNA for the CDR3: TGCAGTGCTAGAGGGGAGGGCTCATGGACCCAGTACTTC.